This T cell receptor beta chain was sequenced for a study of blood T cell repertoires in COVID-19. Study context: There were acute and convalescent COVID-19 samples, and they came from the United States, Italy and Spain.

Under the authors' procedure: Amplification of reference gene primers provided the estimated nucleated cell counts. Generated by immunoSEQ multiplex PCR, the TCRdb table keeps only in-frame clones and is missing some. V and J calls and clone size are given by that table; D and trimming were obtained from the DNA. The table includes about 210,000 clones, 85% to 90% detected once. The sample comprised peripheral blood. This TCR came from a man between 18 and 29 years old with active or convalescent COVID-19.

The CDR3 region is CSVKGADQPQHF. CDR3 sequence (DNA): TGCAGCGTCAAGGGGGCTGATCAGCCCCAGCATTTT. The chain joins TRBV29-1 to TRBJ1-5, with 7 bases fitting TRBD1. The CDR3 covers 12 residues. J was trimmed by 5 bases and V by 6 bases; bases with no gene match: 4. The germline V gene encodes CDR1 SQVTM and CDR2 ANQGSEA.